This TCR beta chain appears in the sequencing data of a study of cytomegalovirus exposure and HLA in healthy donors (dated by TCRdb to 2016 to 2017). For the wider study: An earlier analysis of a few hundred of the donors reported 250 to 300 Gb of sequence data and 95 million to 130 million unique TCR beta sequences obtained from 180 million or so T cells. Roughly 300 gigabases of sequencing data and 70 million to 100 million unique TCR sequences were included in an early release covering 500 to 750 HLA-typed donors. Among the approximately 430 genotyped donors, 75% to 90% belonged to the genetic ancestry cluster associated with self-reported Caucasian donors. The study was designed to test whether signatures of past pathogen exposure could be identified by cataloging public T cell receptors. The study profiled the T cell repertoires of approximately 700 subjects by immunosequencing and related them to cytomegalovirus serostatus. Along with the roughly 700-subject first cohort, a separate validation cohort of roughly 110 different subjects was used. High-throughput TCR immunosequencing, statistical association of individual TCRs with disease status, and machine learning were combined to predict cytomegalovirus infection status. A later analysis re-analyzed previously published TCR beta repertoires from roughly 600 donors and added high-resolution HLA genotyping to study TCR occurrence patterns. Rather than using new phenotypic data, the later analysis identified candidate immune exposures from TCR beta sequences and from how often those sequences occurred across donors. To decide whether each TCR beta V gene segment behaved as functional or pseudogenic, an earlier analysis of some 600 of the donors relied on high-throughput TCR beta sequencing. Donor age, sex, ethnicity and CMV serostatus were compiled together with the repertoire data. A later genetic analysis took genome-wide SNP genotypes for 398 of the 666 donors and used that subset as a discovery cohort. All discovery cohort repertoires had been generated using a single sequencing platform. HLA typing included class I and class II loci at four-digit resolution. Typing coverage differed by locus: A, B, C, DRB1 and DQB1 were typed in roughly 620-640 donors, DQA1 in 522, DPA1 in around 610, and DPB1 in 450 to 480. Because of strong linkage in the cohort, roughly five DR-DQ haplotypes were treated as single units for association and clustering. Across approximately 400 genotyped donors of the cohort, an average of about 240,000 unique TCR beta nucleotide sequences per donor were sequenced, and 15% to 20% of those sequences were non-productive.

The cohort was made up of approximately 670 healthy bone marrow donors. Cohort members were all nominally healthy when sampled, although unrecorded immune exposures were likely present. The donor tested CMV seronegative and was one of the 352 seronegative cohort members. Every donor gave a peripheral blood sample, and the peripheral blood mononuclear cells from that sample were used for TCR beta sequencing. Genomic DNA extraction from the blood cell samples was performed with the Qiagen DNeasy Blood Extraction Kit. The library was generated by the immunoSEQ multiplex PCR assay. For the multiplex PCR, a mixture combining 60 forward primers for TCR Vbeta segments and 13 reverse primers for TCR Jbeta segments was used. Amplification of the CDR3 region of rearranged TCR beta genes was performed with a multiplex PCR assay on genomic DNA. The Illumina HiSeq System was used to sequence the amplified TCR beta libraries as 87-base-pair reads. The original methods were these. Across the 670 or so repertoires, a later analysis counted tens of millions of unique TCR beta chains, about 10 million of which were shared by at least two donors. To remove PCR and sequencing errors, raw reads were error-corrected and collapsed into unique sequences using a nearest-neighbor algorithm that merged closely related sequences. CDR3 sequences were aligned to IMGT reference sequences to assign V, D and J gene segments. Each retained sequence needed at least a six-nucleotide match to both a V gene segment and a J gene segment. Rearrangements were called productive when the CDR3 lacked stop codons and stayed in frame with V and J; all others were non-productive. Following IMGT convention, CDR3 was defined as the stretch from the second conserved V-encoded cysteine up to the conserved J-encoded phenylalanine. Sequences without an unambiguous match to a single V gene segment were excluded from the earlier analysis of about 640 of the donors. In an earlier analysis of approximately 560 of the donors, a V segment was called functional when productive rearrangements were above 56.7%, and segregating when the standard deviation between donors exceeded 5%. A statistical classification framework was built to diagnose cytomegalovirus status from the catalog of TCR beta chain sequences. In a later analysis, V and J genes were assigned by comparing TCR nucleotide sequences against IMGT/GENE-DB human TR gene sequences. In a later analysis, CDR3 sequences and most-parsimonious VDJ recombination scenarios were assigned using the TCRdist pipeline. In a later analysis, each TCR beta chain was defined by its CDR3 amino acid sequence together with its V-gene family, and reads without a unique V-gene family were excluded. A later analysis removed 500 to 600 highly shared, low-generation-probability nucleotide sequences to deal with suspected cross-contamination and a sequencing artifact. In a later analysis, a clonal expansion index was calculated for each public chain from normalized within-repertoire ranks of inferred template counts. In a later analysis, generation probabilities were computed with a VDJ recombination model fitted to out-of-frame rearrangements, and the resulting probabilities were checked against IGoR. In a later analysis, TCR-TCR, TCR-HLA and TCR-CMV co-occurrence was scored with hypergeometric tests, and a repertoire-size bias correction was applied to TCR pairs. In a later analysis, false discovery rates were estimated by permuting HLA or CMV assignments 20 times. In a later analysis, co-occurring TCRs were grouped using DBSCAN, and TCRdist sequence similarity was added for clustering within HLA-allele-positive subsets. Repertoires with fewer than 30,000 or more than 120,000 public chains were left out of co-occurrence clustering, as were four to six repertoires with anomalous nucleotide sharing. The table comes from immuneACCESS by way of TCRdb, which keeps in-frame sequences with V and J called. Part of the clones is missing from these tables; in studies checked, under half for an unresolved V gene and the rest for unknown reasons. V and J calls and clone size are copied from that table; D and trimming were computed from the DNA. This sample's records show around 140,000 clones. The leading ten clones occupy 1.5% to 1.7% of the sample.

What the study reported, not specific to this receptor: Several of the top co-occurrence clusters appeared to be linked to parvovirus B19, influenza, CMV and Epstein-Barr virus, according to a later analysis. In a later analysis, the rate of TCR association differed among HLA loci, with DRB1 alleles having the most associated TCRs and HLA-C alleles having the fewest. Three of the identified cytomegalovirus-associated TCR beta chains were confirmed in vitro to be specific for cytomegalovirus antigens. Across donors, most TCR sequences were observed very rarely, whereas some public TCRs were present in many individuals. The authors suggested that the approach could potentially be extended to other disease states and immunological phenotypes. Roughly uniform sequencing depth across donors was assumed in presence/absence analyses, although this assumption may not hold. A further reported finding was that TCR beta sequences accurately predicted the HLA-A and HLA-B alleles for most subjects in the first cohort. About 17 rarely observed V segments, including chromosome 9 orphons, were excluded from the earlier analysis of about 500 of the donors because counts were too low. Compared with the 666-donor mean, donors in an Asian-associated ancestry cluster had fewer N-insertions in productive TCRs, according to a later genetic analysis. The classifier was reported to diagnose cytomegalovirus status with high specificity and sensitivity in both the original cohort and the validation cohort. A cluster of highly shared sequence variants was judged likely to be a technical artifact of the sequencing pipeline. In a later genetic analysis, a missense DCLRE1C variant was associated with V-gene and J-gene trimming of TCR beta chains, and the association was replicated in an independent cohort. A later analysis associated about 16,000 TCR beta sequences with specific HLA alleles at a false discovery rate of 0.05. Most CMV-associated TCR beta chains appeared to be HLA-restricted in a later analysis, and the HLA associations seemed to be driven largely by CMV exposure. Linkage disequilibrium might explain the correlated functional status among segregating V segments, but an unknown experimental factor could not be ruled out. Assigning TCR associations to individual alleles was difficult when HLA alleles, especially DR and DQ, strongly co-occurred. In the study, about 150 TCR beta chains were listed as associated with cytomegalovirus. CMV serostatus was the only immune exposure information available for the cohort. In an earlier analysis of around 600 of the donors, most TCR beta V segments appeared in productive rearrangements about 90% or about 30% of the time, broadly matching IMGT annotations. Because HLA typing was missing for some donors at each locus, association tests included only the typed subset. Because the 87-base-pair reads could not distinguish some IMGT-functional V segments, including TRBV6-2 and TRBV6-3, those segments were excluded. In a later analysis, HLA-associated TCR beta chains showed more clonal expansion and lower generation probabilities than non-associated chains that were equally common. This cohort had only TCR beta chains sequenced, and the lack of alpha or paired-chain data limited which features could be detected.

Note on this clone: The antigen it binds to is not known.

Germline trimming: 5 bases from V, 6 bases from J; junction bases outside gene matches: 5. The germline V gene specifies SGHTA as CDR1 and FQGTGA as CDR2. The CDR3 holds 15 amino acids from the cysteine to the phenylalanine. Of all the DNA, just the CDR3 is kept, 45 bases in frame from base 1. The specimen sequenced was PBMCs. The sequence derives from a woman aged 35 to 49 in good health and CMV-seronegative. The chain links TRBV7-3 with TRBJ2-7, with 15 junctional bases fitting TRBD2. The sequence in DNA is TGTGCCAGCAGCCGGACTAGCGGGGGGGCCGGCGAGCAGTACTTC. Its protein reads: CASSRTSGGAGEQYF.